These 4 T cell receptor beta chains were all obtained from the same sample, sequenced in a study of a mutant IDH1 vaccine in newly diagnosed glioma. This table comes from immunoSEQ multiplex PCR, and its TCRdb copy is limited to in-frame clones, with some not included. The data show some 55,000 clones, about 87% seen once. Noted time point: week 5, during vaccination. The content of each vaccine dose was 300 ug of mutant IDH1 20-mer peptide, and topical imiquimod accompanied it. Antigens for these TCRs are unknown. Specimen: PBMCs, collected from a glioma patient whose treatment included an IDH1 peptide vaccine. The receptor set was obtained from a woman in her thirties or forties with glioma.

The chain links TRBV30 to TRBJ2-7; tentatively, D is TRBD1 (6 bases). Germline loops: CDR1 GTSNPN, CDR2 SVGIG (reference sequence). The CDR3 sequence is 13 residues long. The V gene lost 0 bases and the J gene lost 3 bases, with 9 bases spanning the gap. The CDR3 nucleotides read TGTGCCTGGAGTGTAACCAGGGGCTACGAGCAGTACTTC. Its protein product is CAWSVTRGYEQYF.

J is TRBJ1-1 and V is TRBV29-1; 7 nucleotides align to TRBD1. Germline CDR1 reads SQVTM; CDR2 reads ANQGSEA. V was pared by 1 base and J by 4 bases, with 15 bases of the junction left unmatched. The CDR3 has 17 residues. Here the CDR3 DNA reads TGCAGCGTTGAAGGGGAGGGGGCGCATTTGGTTGGCACTGAAGCTTTCTTT. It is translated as CSVEGEGAHLVGTEAFF.

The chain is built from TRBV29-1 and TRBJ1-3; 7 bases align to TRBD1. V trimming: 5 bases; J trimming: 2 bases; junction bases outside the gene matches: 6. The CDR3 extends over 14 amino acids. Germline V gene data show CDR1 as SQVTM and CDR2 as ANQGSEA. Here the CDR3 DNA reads TGCAGCGTTTACGGGACAGCCGCTGGAAACACCATATATTTT. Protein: CSVYGTAAGNTIYF.

DNA of the CDR3: TGTGCCAGCAAAAGGGCATTGACCGCCTACGAGCAGTACTTC. Translating it yields CASKRALTAYEQYF. This chain uses TRBV2 with TRBJ2-7; D gene uncertain. Germline loops: CDR1 SNHLY, CDR2 FYNNEI. The CDR3 loop spans 14 amino acids. Deletions cut 7 bases from V and 2 bases from J, with 15 bases between.